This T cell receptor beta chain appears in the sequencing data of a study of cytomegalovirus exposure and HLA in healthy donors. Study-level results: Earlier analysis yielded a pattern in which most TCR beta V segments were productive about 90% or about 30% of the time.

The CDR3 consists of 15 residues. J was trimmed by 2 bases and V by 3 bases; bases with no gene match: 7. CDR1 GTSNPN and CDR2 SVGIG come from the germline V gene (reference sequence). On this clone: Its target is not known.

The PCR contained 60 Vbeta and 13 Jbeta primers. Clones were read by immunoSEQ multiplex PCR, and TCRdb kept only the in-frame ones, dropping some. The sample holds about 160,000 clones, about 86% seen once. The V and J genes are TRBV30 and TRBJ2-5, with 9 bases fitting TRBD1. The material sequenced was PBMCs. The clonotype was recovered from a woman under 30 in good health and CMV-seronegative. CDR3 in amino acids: CAWSSGQGPQETQYF. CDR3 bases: TGTGCCTGGAGCTCCGGACAGGGGCCGCAAGAGACCCAGTACTTC.